The 27 T cell receptor beta chains below all came from one sample that was sequenced in a study of T cell changes during pregnancy in multiple sclerosis. Sequencing was performed with immunoSEQ multiplex PCR; in TCRdb, only in-frame clones are kept and a portion is missing. The table has tens of thousands of clones, almost 95% seen once; the top ten hold 0.7% to 1%. The sequencing here drew on CD4+ T cells from peripheral blood mononuclear cells, taken in the second trimester of pregnancy. The origin of the receptors is a female donor in good health, enrolled as a control in a pregnancy study.

The J gene is TRBJ2-5, the V gene TRBV18; 7 nucleotides align to TRBD2. Unmatched junction bases numbered 3, after V lost 0 bases and J lost 5 bases. The length of the CDR3 is 14 residues. Germline lookup yields CDR1 KGHSH and CDR2 LQKENI. This chain's CDR3 is CASSPPGRVETQYF. The CDR3 DNA sequence: TGTGCCAGCTCACCACCGGGGAGGGTGGAGACCCAGTACTTC. Complete variable domain (other parts from reference TRBV18 and TRBJ2-5): NAGVMQNPRHLVRRRGQEARLRCSPMKGHSHVYWYRQLPEEGLKFMVYLQKENIIDESGMPKERFSAEFPKEGPSILRIQQVVRGDSAAYFCASSPPGRVETQYFGPGTRLLVL.

The V gene is TRBV7-2, the J gene TRBJ2-5; TRBD2 aligns across 10 bases. This CDR3 contains 18 residues. V lost 1 base to trimming and J lost 2 bases; unmatched junction nucleotides: 10. CDR1 and CDR2 (germline): SGHTA, FQGNSA. The CDR3 sequence: CASSLVSGRRRGQETQYF. CDR3 nucleotide sequence: TGTGCCAGCAGCTTAGTTAGCGGGAGGAGGAGGGGACAAGAGACCCAGTACTTC. Variable domain in full (rest from reference TRBV7-2 and TRBJ2-5): GAGVSQSPSNKVTEKGKDVELRCDPISGHTALYWYRQSLGQGLEFLIYFQGNSAPDKSGLPSDRFSAERTGGSVSTLTIQRTQQEDSAVYLCASSLVSGRRRGQETQYFGPGTRLLVL.

The chain links TRBV7-2 to TRBJ2-5, with D perhaps TRBD1 (5 bases). CDR3 length equals 16 residues. V shed 5 bases and J shed 4 bases, with 20 bases lying between them. CDR1 SGHTA and CDR2 FQGNSA come from the germline V gene. CDR3: CASSTTLGQVRETQYF. Here the CDR3 DNA reads TGTGCCAGCAGCACAACCCTTGGACAAGTTCGAGAGACCCAGTACTTC.

The chain joins TRBV7-2 to TRBJ2-1, with TRBD2 identical over 7 bases. Germline values: CDR1 SGHTA, CDR2 FQGNSA. The CDR3 contains 15 residues. Unmatched junction bases numbered 7, after V lost 5 bases and J lost 3 bases. The CDR3: CASSPPLAVYNEQFF. As DNA, the CDR3 is TGTGCCAGCAGCCCCCCCCTAGCGGTCTACAATGAGCAGTTCTTC.

This chain connects TRBV7-2 to TRBJ2-7; 8 bases line up with TRBD1. Germline values: CDR1 SGHTA, CDR2 FQGNSA. V was clipped by 2 bases and J by 6 bases; unmatched bases: 6. The CDR3 consists of 14 residues. The CDR3 region is CASSLLGQAGEQYF. DNA of the CDR3: TGTGCCAGCAGCTTATTGGGACAGGCCGGCGAGCAGTACTTC.

This clone is a singleton in its sample. The chain is built from TRBV7-2 and TRBJ2-1, with 7 bases matching TRBD2. This CDR3 is built from 16 residues. In germline, CDR1 is SGHTA, CDR2 FQGNSA. V trimming: 0 bases; J trimming: 7 bases; junction bases outside the gene matches: 9. The CDR3 region is CASSLAPGGGLNEQFF. Here the CDR3 DNA reads TGTGCCAGCAGCTTAGCCCCCGGGGGAGGGCTGAATGAGCAGTTCTTC.

The chain links TRBV11-2 to TRBJ1-2; 9 bases align to TRBD1. CDR1 and CDR2 from the germline V gene are SGHAT and FQNNGV. The CDR3 spans 16 residues. V was clipped by 5 bases and J by 5 bases; unmatched bases: 12. CDR3 sequence reads: CASSPEDVQGAYGYTF. CDR3 bases: TGTGCCAGCAGCCCAGAGGATGTACAGGGGGCATATGGCTACACCTTC.

CDR3: CASSLALGLGTEAFF. Written as DNA, the CDR3 is TGTGCCAGCAGCTTGGCCCTGGGCCTGGGCACTGAAGCTTTCTTT. J is TRBJ1-1 and V is TRBV5-6; no reliable D call. The V end lost 0 bases, the J end lost 4 bases, and 13 bases lay between the germline ends. Germline assignment: CDR1 SGHDT and CDR2 YYEEEE. The CDR3 totals 15 residues.

The V gene is TRBV18, the J gene TRBJ2-1, with TRBD1 as a possible D gene (5 bases). The ends were cut back, 4 bases at V and 0 bases at J, with 13 bases in the middle. Looked up from germline, CDR1 is KGHSH and CDR2 is LQKENI. CDR3 length: 16 residues. DNA for the CDR3: TGTGCCAGCTCACAAAGGACACGGAGCTCCTACAATGAGCAGTTCTTC. Its translation is CASSQRTRSSYNEQFF.

CDR3: CSVRETVMNTEAFF. The CDR3 bases are TGCAGCGTCCGGGAGACAGTAATGAACACTGAAGCTTTCTTT. The J gene is TRBJ1-1, the V gene TRBV29-1; the D gene is possibly TRBD1 (5 bases). V shed 6 bases and J shed 0 bases, with 14 bases lying between them. There are 14 residues in the CDR3. Looked up from germline, CDR1 is SQVTM and CDR2 is ANQGSEA.

V gene TRBV5-4 combines with J gene TRBJ2-1, with TRBD2 matching over 8 bases. J lost 8 bases, V lost 7 bases, and 8 bases had no gene match. There are 13 residues in the CDR3. Germline CDR1 is SGHNT and CDR2 is YYREEE (reference sequence). DNA for the CDR3: TGTGCCAGCGCCGCGGCGGGGGGCGATGAGCAGTTCTTC. It translates to CASAAAGGDEQFF.

The chain has TRBV14 and TRBJ2-1; D not certain. V lost 2 bases and J lost 6, with 8 bases in between. The CDR3 totals 13 residues. Germline assignment: CDR1 SGHDN and CDR2 FVKESK. Here the CDR3 DNA reads TGTGCCAGCAGCCAAATGACTCTCAATGAGCAGTTCTTC. Its translation is CASSQMTLNEQFF.

The chain joins TRBV5-1 to TRBJ2-7; 12 nucleotides line up with TRBD1. J was trimmed by 5 bases and V by 4 bases; bases with no gene match: 13. Germline V lookup: CDR1 SGHRS, CDR2 YFSETQ. The CDR3 is 17 amino acids. CDR3 sequence reads: CASSPSKWDRGQNEQYF. CDR3 in DNA: TGCGCCAGCAGCCCCTCAAAATGGGACAGGGGGCAAAACGAGCAGTACTTC.

V and J are TRBV30 and TRBJ2-3, with no clear D. The CDR3 is 12 residues long. Trimming cost V 5 bases and J 4 bases, with 10 bases left between them. Per germline, CDR1 GTSNPN and CDR2 SVGIG (reference sequence). CDR3 coding DNA: TGTGCCTGGGAAGTGGCCGCAGATACGCAGTATTTT. Translated: CAWEVAADTQYF.

The chain combines TRBV27 with TRBJ2-5; D is possibly TRBD1 (5 bases). Germline CDR1 is MNHEY and CDR2 is SMNVEV (reference sequence). The V end lost 3 bases, the J end lost 4 bases, and 12 bases lay between the germline ends. The CDR3 loop spans 14 amino acids. The CDR3 spells CASSFTLTGETQYF. In DNA form, the CDR3 reads TGTGCCAGCAGTTTTACGCTAACAGGAGAGACCCAGTACTTC.

This clone was observed a single time. This sequence joins TRBV5-6 and TRBJ2-3; D remains unclear. CDR1 and CDR2 (germline): SGHDT, YYEEEE. V gave up 2 bases and J gave up 1 base, with 8 bases separating them. The length of the CDR3 is 14 residues. The DNA for the CDR3 is TGTGCCAGCAGCTTACTATCGGGCACAGATACGCAGTATTTT. Its protein product is CASSLLSGTDTQYF.

This chain links TRBV28 with TRBJ2-1; D is unclear. This CDR3 spans 11 amino acids. V lost 3 bases and J lost 7, with 4 bases in between. Germline assignment: CDR1 MDHEN and CDR2 SYDVKM. The CDR3 region has the DNA TGTGCCAGCAGTTTCCCAAATGAGCAGTTCTTC. Protein sequence: CASSFPNEQFF. Based on the CDR3 plus reference TRBV28 and TRBJ2-1, the full variable domain is DVKVTQSSRYLVKRTGEKVFLECVQDMDHENMFWYRQDPGLGLRLIYFSYDVKMKEKGDIPEGYSVSREKKERFSLILESASTNQTSMYLCASSFPNEQFFGPGTRLTVL.

This clone was recorded once. This sequence joins TRBV28 and TRBJ2-7; D gene ambiguous. This CDR3 comprises 10 residues. Germline V gene lookup returns CDR1 MDHEN and CDR2 SYDVKM. V lost 5 bases and J 3 bases, leaving 2 bases between the germline ends. Written as DNA, the CDR3 is TGTGCCAGCAGTCGCTACGAGCAGTACTTC. It codes for CASSRYEQYF.

This chain connects TRBV7-6 to TRBJ2-1; TRBD2 matches at 8 bases. The CDR3 covers 16 residues. V shed 0 bases, J shed 8 bases, and the junction held 9 bases outside the gene matches. Germline-derived CDR1 and CDR2 are SGHVS and FNYEAQ. CDR3 sequence reads: CASSLAPAGVRDEQFF. The CDR3, as DNA: TGTGCCAGCAGCTTAGCCCCAGCGGGAGTAAGGGATGAGCAGTTCTTC.

V gene TRBV19 combines with J gene TRBJ1-4; 8 bases align to TRBD1. Trimming cost V 1 base and J 5 bases; bases outside gene matches: 3. The CDR3 covers 15 residues. CDR1 is LNHDA, CDR2 SQIVND, per germline (reference sequence). The CDR3 protein is CASSIAQGANEKLFF. As DNA, the CDR3 is TGTGCCAGTAGTATAGCCCAGGGGGCCAATGAAAAACTGTTTTTT.

The CDR3 sequence: CASGHNEQFF. The CDR3 nucleotides read TGTGCCAGCGGGCACAATGAGCAGTTCTTC. V usage is TRBV11-1 and J usage is TRBJ2-1, with unresolved D. The CDR3 consists of 10 residues. Between the trimmed V and J ends, which lost 8 bases and 5 bases, there was a span of 4 bases. CDR1 and CDR2 from the germline V gene are SGHAT and FQDESV (reference sequence).

V is TRBV19 and J is TRBJ1-3; D unclear. This CDR3 region has 15 residues. Trimming shortened V by 3 bases and J by 0 bases, and 9 bases separated the two germline ends. Germline CDR1 LNHDA, CDR2 SQIVND (reference sequence). The DNA for the CDR3 is TGTGCCAGTAGTATCGGGGTCACCTCTGGAAACACCATATATTTT. Its translation is CASSIGVTSGNTIYF. Filled out from reference TRBV19 and TRBJ1-3, the complete variable domain reads DGGITQSPKYLFRKEGQNVTLSCEQNLNHDAMYWYRQDPGQGLRLIYYSQIVNDFQKGDIAEGYSVSREKKESFPLTVTSAQKNPTAFYLCASSIGVTSGNTIYFGEGSWLTVV.

This clone was seen just once. This chain uses TRBV28 with TRBJ2-3, with 10 bases aligning to TRBD2. The germline V gene has CDR1 MDHEN and CDR2 SYDVKM. The J segment lost 3 bases and the V segment lost 2 bases, leaving 2 bases of the junction unmatched. The CDR3 is made up of 15 amino acids. The CDR3 here is CASSLSGGGTDTQYF. In nucleotides, the CDR3 is TGTGCCAGCAGTTTAAGCGGGGGGGGAACAGATACGCAGTATTTT.

This clone was counted a single time. The chain combines TRBV7-8 with TRBJ2-5; D is ambiguous. Per the germline V gene, CDR1 is SGHVS and CDR2 is FQNEAQ. The CDR3 has 11 residues. V was shortened by 7 bases and J by 5 bases, with 8 bases between the two germline ends. CDR3 loop: CASTLGETQYF. DNA for the CDR3: TGTGCCAGCACCCTCGGGGAGACCCAGTACTTC.

Written as DNA, the CDR3 is TGTGCCAGCAGCTTCGCTAGCGGGGCCTACAATGAGCAGTTCTTC. Translation: CASSFASGAYNEQFF. The rearrangement uses TRBV11-3 and TRBJ2-1; 9 nucleotides agree with TRBD2. Germline-derived CDR1 and CDR2 are SGHNT and YENEEA. The J segment lost 2 bases and the V segment lost 3 bases, leaving 2 bases of the junction unmatched. The CDR3 runs 15 residues.

The rearrangement joins TRBV5-6 to TRBJ2-7, with TRBD1 as a possible D gene (6 bases). The CDR3 runs to 15 residues. Germline V gives CDR1 SGHDT, CDR2 YYEEEE. Trimming cost V 4 bases and J 2 bases, with 16 bases left between them. DNA of the CDR3: TGTGCCAGCAGCCGGACCTACAGGGCTCCCTACGAGCAGTACTTC. Its translation: CASSRTYRAPYEQYF.

J is TRBJ2-5 and V is TRBV2; the match to TRBD2 covers 7 bases. Germline V gene lookup returns CDR1 SNHLY and CDR2 FYNNEI. The CDR3 runs to 15 residues. V lost 3 bases, J lost 3 bases, and 7 bases stayed unmatched. Here the CDR3 reads CASSEGGRGEETQYF. CDR3 DNA sequence: TGTGCCAGCAGTGAGGGGGGGAGGGGAGAAGAGACCCAGTACTTC.